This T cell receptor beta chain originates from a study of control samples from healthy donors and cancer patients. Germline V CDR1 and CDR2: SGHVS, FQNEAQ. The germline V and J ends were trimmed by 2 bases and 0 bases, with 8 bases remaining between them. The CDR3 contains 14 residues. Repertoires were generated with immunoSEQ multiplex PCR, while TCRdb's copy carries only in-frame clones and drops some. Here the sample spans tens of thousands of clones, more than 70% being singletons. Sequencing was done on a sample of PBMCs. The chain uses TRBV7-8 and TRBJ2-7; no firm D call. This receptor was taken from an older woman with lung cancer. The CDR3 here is CASSLLIASYEQYF. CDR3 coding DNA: TGTGCCAGCAGCTTATTGATAGCCTCCTACGAGCAGTACTTC.